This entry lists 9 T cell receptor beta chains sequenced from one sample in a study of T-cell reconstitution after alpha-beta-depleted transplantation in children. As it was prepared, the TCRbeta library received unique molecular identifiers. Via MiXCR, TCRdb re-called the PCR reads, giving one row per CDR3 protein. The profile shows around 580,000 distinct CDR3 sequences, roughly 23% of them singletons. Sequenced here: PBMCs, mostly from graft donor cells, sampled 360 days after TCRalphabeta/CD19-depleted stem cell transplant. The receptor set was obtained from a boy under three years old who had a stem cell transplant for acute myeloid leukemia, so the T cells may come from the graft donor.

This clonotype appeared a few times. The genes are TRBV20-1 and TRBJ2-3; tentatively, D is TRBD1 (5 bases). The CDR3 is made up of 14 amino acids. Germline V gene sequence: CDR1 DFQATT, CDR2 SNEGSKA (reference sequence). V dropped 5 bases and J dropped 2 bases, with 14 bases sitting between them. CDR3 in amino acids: CSAPGDSHTDTQYF. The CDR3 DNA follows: TGCAGTGCTCCCGGTGACAGCCACACAGATACGCAGTATTTT.

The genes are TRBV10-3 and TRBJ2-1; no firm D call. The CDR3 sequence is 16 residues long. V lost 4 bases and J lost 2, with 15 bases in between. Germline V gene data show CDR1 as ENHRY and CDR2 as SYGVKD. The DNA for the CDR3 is TGTGCCATCAGTGCCTCCTCGGCGGTTACCTACAATGAGCAGTTCTTC. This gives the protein CAISASSAVTYNEQFF.

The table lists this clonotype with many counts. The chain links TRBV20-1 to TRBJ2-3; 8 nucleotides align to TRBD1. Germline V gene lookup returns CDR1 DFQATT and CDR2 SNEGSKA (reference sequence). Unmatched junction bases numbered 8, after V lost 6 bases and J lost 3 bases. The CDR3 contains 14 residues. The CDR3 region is CSAEGTGSTDTQYF. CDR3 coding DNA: TGCAGTGCCGAGGGGACAGGATCAACAGATACGCAGTATTTT.

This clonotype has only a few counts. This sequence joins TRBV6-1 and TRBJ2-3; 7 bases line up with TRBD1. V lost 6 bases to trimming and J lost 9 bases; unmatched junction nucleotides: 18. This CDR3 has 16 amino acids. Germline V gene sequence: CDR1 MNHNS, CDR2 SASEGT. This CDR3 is CASSGHRGVSGSTQYF. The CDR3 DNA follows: TGTGCCAGCAGCGGGCACAGGGGAGTTTCAGGTTCCACGCAGTATTTT.

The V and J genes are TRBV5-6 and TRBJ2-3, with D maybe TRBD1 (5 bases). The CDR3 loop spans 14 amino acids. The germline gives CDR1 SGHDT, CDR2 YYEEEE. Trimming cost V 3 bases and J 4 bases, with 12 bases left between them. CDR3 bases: TGTGCCAGCAGCTGGATGGAAGGGGCAGATACGCAGTATTTT. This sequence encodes CASSWMEGADTQYF.

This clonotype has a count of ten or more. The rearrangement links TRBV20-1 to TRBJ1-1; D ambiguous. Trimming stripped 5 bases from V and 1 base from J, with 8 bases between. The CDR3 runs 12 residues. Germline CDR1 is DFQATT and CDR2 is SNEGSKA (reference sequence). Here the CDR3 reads CSAALGNTEAFF. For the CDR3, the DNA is TGCAGTGCTGCCCTGGGGAACACTGAAGCTTTCTTT.

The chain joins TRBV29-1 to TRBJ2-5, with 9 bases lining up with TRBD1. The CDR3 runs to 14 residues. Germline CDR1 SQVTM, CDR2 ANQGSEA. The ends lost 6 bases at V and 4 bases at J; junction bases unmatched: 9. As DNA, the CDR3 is TGCAGCGTCGCCGGGACAGGGAGGCCAGAGACCCAGTACTTC. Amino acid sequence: CSVAGTGRPETQYF.

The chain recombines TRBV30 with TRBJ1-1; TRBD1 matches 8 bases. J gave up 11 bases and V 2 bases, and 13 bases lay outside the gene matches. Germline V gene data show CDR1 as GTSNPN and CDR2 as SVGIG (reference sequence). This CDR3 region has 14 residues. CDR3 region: CAWSPGGQGQRAFF. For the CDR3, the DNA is TGTGCCTGGAGTCCCGGAGGACAGGGCCAACGGGCTTTCTTT. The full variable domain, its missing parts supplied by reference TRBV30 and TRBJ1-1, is SQTIHQWPATLVQPVGSPLSLECTVEGTSNPNLYWYRQAAGRGLQLLFYSVGIGQISSEVPQNLSASRPQDRQFILSSKKLLLSDSGFYLCAWSPGGQGQRAFFGQGTRLTVV.

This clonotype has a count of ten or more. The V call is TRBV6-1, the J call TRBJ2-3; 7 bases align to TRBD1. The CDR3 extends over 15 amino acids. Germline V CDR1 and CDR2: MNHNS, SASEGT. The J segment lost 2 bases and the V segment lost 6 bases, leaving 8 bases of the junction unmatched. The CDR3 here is CASRLGQHLTDTQYF. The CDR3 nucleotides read TGTGCCAGCAGACTGGGACAGCACCTCACAGATACGCAGTATTTT.